A selection of T cell receptor beta chains follows, all from one sample in a study of CD8 T cells in ankylosing spondylitis. MiXCR was run by TCRdb on the 5' RACE reads, yielding one entry per CDR3 protein. The profile shows 500,000 to 550,000 distinct CDR3 sequences, roughly 13% of them singletons. Sequencing was performed on blood, either unsorted or a sorted T cell fraction (not recorded which). The receptors derive from a male donor with ankylosing spondylitis. Both conserved end residues are part of each CDR3. A D gene is named only where the DNA matches it firmly. Only part of the rows carry a size: once, few, many, or a class if the clone is expanded.

d_gene | abundance | j_gene | v_gene | len | CDR3aa | CDR3nt
TRBD1 | few | TRBJ2-7 | TRBV20-1 | 13 | CSATGTGANEQYF | TGCAGTGCTACCGGGACAGGGGCCAACGAGCAGTACTTC
- | - | TRBJ1-2 | TRBV11-2 | 15 | CASSYEISPNYGYTF | TGTGCCAGCAGCTATGAGATAAGTCCTAACTATGGCTACACCTTC
TRBD1 | few | TRBJ2-3 | TRBV6-2/TRBV6-3 | 14 | CASSLGQRTDTQYF | TGTGCCAGCAGTTTGGGACAGCGCACAGATACGCAGTATTTT
TRBD1 | - | TRBJ2-1 | TRBV7-9 | 17 | CASSLARTGDSYNEQFF | TGTGCCAGCAGCTTAGCCCGGACAGGGGATTCATACAATGAGCAGTTCTTC
TRBD2 | - | TRBJ2-2 | TRBV7-9 | 15 | CASSLVAGGTGELFF | TGTGCCAGCAGCTTAGTAGCGGGAGGCACCGGGGAGCTGTTTTTT
- | few | TRBJ1-1 | TRBV12-3/TRBV12-4 | 13 | CASREGFNTEAFF | TGTGCCAGCAGGGAAGGGTTTAACACTGAAGCTTTCTTT
TRBD2 | - | TRBJ2-7 | TRBV5-6 | 15 | CASSLASGTSGEQYF | TGTGCCAGCAGCTTAGCTAGCGGAACCTCTGGCGAGCAGTACTTC
- | - | TRBJ1-2 | TRBV12-3/TRBV12-4 | 13 | CASSRREVDGYTF | TGTGCCAGCAGTCGGAGGGAAGTGGATGGCTACACCTTC
TRBD1 | few | TRBJ1-1 | TRBV3-1 | 17 | CASSQGGHRGMNTEAFF | TGTGCCAGCAGCCAAGGGGGACACAGGGGAATGAACACTGAAGCTTTCTTT
- | - | TRBJ2-3 | TRBV5-1 | 14 | CASSLERGGDTQYF | TGCGCCAGCAGCTTGGAAAGGGGAGGAGATACGCAGTATTTT
- | few | TRBJ2-3 | TRBV7-9 | 15 | CASRGHQPSTDTQYF | TGTGCCAGCAGGGGCCATCAACCTAGCACAGATACGCAGTATTTT
- | few | TRBJ1-5 | TRBV6-5 | 15 | CASSSVYGGNQPQHF | TGTGCCAGCAGTTCGGTGTATGGAGGCAATCAGCCCCAGCATTTT
TRBD1 | - | TRBJ1-5 | TRBV20-1 | 14 | CSARMTGWYQPQHF | TGCAGTGCCAGAATGACAGGGTGGTATCAGCCCCAGCATTTT
TRBD1 | - | TRBJ1-4 | TRBV12-3/TRBV12-4 | 16 | CASSSGTGDQWEKLFF | TGTGCCAGCAGTAGCGGGACAGGTGATCAATGGGAAAAACTGTTTTTT
TRBD2 | many | TRBJ2-1 | TRBV5-1 | 15 | CASSLLAGGYNEQFF | TGCGCCAGCAGCTTGTTGGCGGGGGGCTACAATGAGCAGTTCTTC
- | - | TRBJ2-3 | TRBV29-1 | 13 | CSVLWANTDTQYF | TGCAGTGTCCTATGGGCGAATACAGATACGCAGTATTTT
- | - | TRBJ2-1 | TRBV5-1 | 13 | CASRGPGQNEQFF | TGCGCCAGCAGGGGCCCCGGCCAAAATGAGCAGTTCTTC
TRBD1 | few | TRBJ2-2 | TRBV4-1 | 16 | CASSQDQQGSAGELFF | TGCGCCAGCAGCCAAGATCAACAGGGGTCAGCCGGGGAGCTGTTTTTT
- | few | TRBJ2-2 | TRBV5-1 | 14 | CASSRQGPTGELFF | TGCGCCAGCAGCCGGCAGGGCCCCACCGGGGAGCTGTTTTTT
- | - | TRBJ2-1 | TRBV19 | 12 | CASSIGNYEQFF | TGTGCCAGTAGTATCGGGAATTACGAGCAGTTCTTC
TRBD1 | many | TRBJ1-4 | TRBV5-1 | 16 | CASSLGQGATNEKLFF | TGCGCCAGCAGCTTGGGACAGGGGGCAACTAATGAAAAACTGTTTTTT
- | few | TRBJ2-2 | TRBV10-2 | 15 | CASWGAYRGTGELFF | TGCGCCAGCTGGGGGGCGTATCGGGGCACCGGGGAGCTGTTTTTT
TRBD1 | - | TRBJ1-5 | TRBV19 | 16 | CASSPQGLQGGRPQHF | TGTGCCAGTAGTCCTCAAGGTCTCCAGGGGGGGAGGCCCCAGCATTTT
- | - | TRBJ1-1 | TRBV20-1 | 13 | CSARPELNTEAFF | TGCAGTGCTAGACCAGAATTGAACACTGAAGCTTTCTTT
- | many | TRBJ1-5 | TRBV20-1 | 15 | CSATYPGDSNQPQHF | TGCAGTGCCACATACCCCGGAGATAGCAATCAGCCCCAGCATTTT
- | - | TRBJ2-1 | TRBV5-1 | 13 | CASSLKWDNEQFF | TGCGCCAGCAGCCTCAAGTGGGACAATGAGCAGTTCTTC
TRBD1 | - | TRBJ1-2 | TRBV12-3/TRBV12-4 | 13 | CASSGDRVYGYTF | TGTGCCAGCAGTGGAGACAGGGTCTATGGCTACACCTTC
TRBD1 | - | TRBJ1-2 | TRBV12-3/TRBV12-4 | 16 | CASSLPSAGGFDGYTF | TGTGCCAGCAGTTTACCTTCGGCAGGGGGCTTCGATGGCTACACCTTC
TRBD2 | - | TRBJ2-1 | TRBV19 | 13 | CASSSGLADEQFF | TGTGCCAGTAGCTCCGGACTAGCGGATGAGCAGTTCTTC
- | - | TRBJ2-1 | TRBV11-2 | 14 | CASSLDRGQSEQFF | TGTGCCAGCAGCTTAGATCGGGGTCAAAGCGAGCAGTTCTTC
- | - | TRBJ1-5 | TRBV7-8 | 15 | CASSLVHYSNQPQHF | TGTGCCAGCAGCTTAGTACACTATAGCAATCAGCCCCAGCATTTT
TRBD1 | - | TRBJ1-2 | TRBV29-1 | 14 | CSVDWTGPNYGYTF | TGCAGCGTGGACTGGACAGGGCCAAACTATGGCTACACCTTC
- | - | TRBJ2-1 | TRBV30 | 13 | CAWSVPGINEQFF | TGTGCCTGGAGTGTACCAGGGATCAATGAGCAGTTCTTC
- | few | TRBJ2-4 | TRBV5-1 | 16 | CASSPGTARTKNIQYF | TGCGCCAGCAGCCCCGGGACTGCTCGGACCAAAAACATTCAGTACTTC
- | - | TRBJ1-3 | TRBV12-3/TRBV12-4 | 13 | CASSLGEGNTIYF | TGTGCCAGCAGTTTAGGTGAAGGAAACACCATATATTTT
TRBD1 | - | TRBJ2-1 | TRBV24-1 | 13 | CATSDLTGDEQFF | TGTGCCACCAGTGATTTAACAGGGGATGAGCAGTTCTTC
- | many | TRBJ2-5 | TRBV20-1 | 13 | CSASSGGQETQYF | TGCAGTGCTAGTAGCGGAGGGCAAGAGACCCAGTACTTC
- | many | TRBJ1-1 | TRBV7-2 | 14 | CASSLQGGNTEAFF | TGTGCCAGCAGCTTACAAGGGGGTAACACTGAAGCTTTCTTT
TRBD1 | many | TRBJ2-1 | TRBV12-3/TRBV12-4 | 16 | CASSPKDRAGYNEQFF | TGTGCCAGCAGTCCCAAGGACAGGGCAGGATACAATGAGCAGTTCTTC
- | many | TRBJ2-3 | TRBV6-5 | 17 | CASSYNRDSGGTDTQYF | TGTGCCAGCAGTTACAATCGGGACTCCGGGGGAACAGATACGCAGTATTTT
- | many | TRBJ2-1 | TRBV29-1 | 13 | CSLNRLPYNEQFF | TGCAGCTTAAACAGGTTACCGTACAATGAGCAGTTCTTC
TRBD2 | few | TRBJ2-1 | TRBV4-1 | 15 | CASSQDGTSGNEQFF | TGCGCCAGCAGCCAAGATGGGACTAGCGGGAATGAGCAGTTCTTC
TRBD2 | few | TRBJ2-5 | TRBV4-1 | 16 | CASSPSPGLAVETQYF | TGCGCCAGCAGCCCCTCCCCTGGACTAGCGGTAGAGACCCAGTACTTC
- | - | TRBJ2-2 | TRBV24-1 | 16 | CATSDLRAGTAGELFF | TGTGCCACCAGTGATTTGCGGGCAGGGACGGCCGGGGAGCTGTTTTTT
TRBD1 | few | TRBJ1-2 | TRBV29-1 | 15 | CSAVGQGGMFGGYTF | TGCAGCGCCGTAGGACAGGGGGGAATGTTTGGTGGCTACACCTTC
TRBD1 | few | TRBJ1-2 | TRBV4-2 | 15 | CASSQAGGDPYGYTF | TGTGCCAGCAGCCAAGCAGGGGGTGATCCATATGGCTACACCTTC
- | - | TRBJ2-3 | TRBV19 | 16 | CASSIFDGSGTDTQYF | TGTGCCAGTAGTATATTCGACGGGAGCGGCACAGATACGCAGTATTTT
TRBD1 | few | TRBJ2-7 | TRBV2 | 14 | CASSEGQGEYEQYF | TGTGCCAGCAGTGAGGGCCAGGGGGAATACGAGCAGTACTTC
TRBD2 | many | TRBJ2-5 | TRBV6-2/TRBV6-3 | 19 | CASSHRPATSGSFMETQYF | TGTGCCAGCAGTCATCGGCCGGCCACTAGCGGGAGTTTTATGGAGACCCAGTACTTC
- | - | TRBJ2-5 | TRBV5-1 | 15 | CASSLSGQGLETQYF | TGCGCCAGCAGCTTATCAGGGCAGGGGTTGGAGACCCAGTACTTC
- | - | TRBJ1-1 | TRBV4-1 | 15 | CASSQVAKGNTEAFF | TGCGCCAGCAGCCAAGTGGCGAAGGGAAACACTGAAGCTTTCTTT
TRBD1 | few | TRBJ1-1 | TRBV12-3/TRBV12-4 | 13 | CASSRTGATEAFF | TGTGCCAGCAGCAGGACAGGGGCCACTGAAGCTTTCTTT
- | - | TRBJ2-1 | TRBV25-1 | 14 | CASSEPPAGAGRFF | TGTGCCAGCAGTGAGCCTCCCGCAGGGGCAGGGCGGTTCTTC
TRBD1 | - | TRBJ1-2 | TRBV5-6 | 15 | CASRGQGERNYGYTF | TGTGCCAGCAGGGGACAGGGGGAGAGGAACTATGGCTACACCTTC